Sequencing of this TCR beta chain was carried out in a study of post-analysis software for immune sequencing data. About the study: In terms of disease course, relapsing-remitting, secondary progressive and progressive-relapsing multiple sclerosis were included. Study findings and constraints: Controls significantly exceeded multiple sclerosis patients in normalized Chao1 diversity. Controls had lower frequencies than patients of five or six TRBV segments, which included TRBV5-6, TRBV5-1 and TRBV20-1.

The authors incorporated unique molecular identifiers into the TCR beta cDNA libraries. Out of 1 to 10 million T cells, hundreds of thousands of cDNA molecules were generated. A single record per CDR3 protein comes from TCRdb applying MiXCR to the PCR reads. The sample has about 500,000 distinct CDR3 sequences, around 40% seen once. This clonotype has just a few counts. Its antigen is unidentified. Germline CDR1 reads MNHEY; CDR2 reads SVGEGT. The length of the CDR3 is 15 residues. The J segment lost 1 base and the V segment lost 7 bases, leaving 5 bases of the junction unmatched. The material sequenced was blood. The chain couples TRBV6-2 or TRBV6-3 to TRBJ2-3; 10 bases agree with TRBD2. The source is a girl aged 10 to 17 with multiple sclerosis. The chain's CDR3 is CASTSSGRGTDTQYF. DNA for the CDR3: TGTGCCAGCACCTCTAGCGGGAGAGGCACAGATACGCAGTATTTT.